This TCR beta chain was obtained from a study of graft-versus-host responses after intestinal transplantation (dated by TCRdb to the early 2020s). About the investigation overall: The transplants that recipients got were multivisceral, liver-intestinal, or isolated intestinal. To identify alloreactive clones, pre-transplant mixed lymphocyte reaction products were sequenced and then compared with unstimulated pre-transplant donor and recipient T cells. All recipients received anti-thymocyte globulin induction followed by maintenance tacrolimus and steroids for around three years. After intestinal transplantation, graft-versus-host and host-versus-graft alloreactive T cell clones were followed in the graft, circulation and bone marrow using bulk TCR-beta CDR3 sequencing. The cohort enrolled under 25 intestinal transplant recipients including one retransplant, and a few patients lacking pretransplant specimens were excluded. Donor T cell macrochimerism was defined as a peak of at least 4% donor T cells among recipient peripheral blood mononuclear cells. Samples from a few later patients were sequenced in-house on an Illumina MiSeq with MiXCR processing rather than by the commercial service.

Overall study outcomes, separate from this receptor: The relatively low number and heterogeneity of intestinal transplant patients limited the conclusions. Early after transplant, peak levels of circulating GvH clones were found to be associated with declines in HvG clones. In patients with donor T cell macrochimerism, the allografts had high GvH to HvG T cell clonal ratios. GvH clones turned up in recipient bone marrow, with some appearing earlier in ileal mucosa or blood, a pattern consistent with an intestinal mucosal origin.

Read against the paper, the sample's time point label means: cells obtained before transplantation from donor or recipient. CD3+CD4+ and CD3+CD8+ populations were FACS-sorted from unstimulated pre-transplant donor and recipient cells taken from spleen or lymph nodes. A remark on this clone: Its recognized antigen is unknown. No much larger clonotype is one base removed from it; base qualities were not supplied.

CDR1 and CDR2, looked up from the germline V gene, are KGHSH and LQKENI. The CDR3 starts with the cysteine, ends with the phenylalanine, and has 17 residues. Only the CDR3 part of the read is kept: 51 bases, read in frame from the first base. Germline trimming amounts to 3 bases on V and 6 bases on J, with 11 as the count of junction bases outside the gene matches. Library preparation employed the immunoSEQ multiplex PCR assay. For most patients, genomic DNA was isolated with the Qiagen DNeasy Blood and Tissue Kit and sent frozen to Adaptive Biotechnologies for TCR sequencing. For most patients, high-throughput TCR-beta CDR3 sequencing of genomic DNA was performed by Adaptive Biotechnologies. The paper's processing steps were these. TCR sequencing data were retrieved from Adaptive's ImmunoSEQ software for some 17 patients, whereas three other patients were processed with MiXCR and VDJtools. To correct CD4 versus CD8 sorting errors, sequences present in both subsets at a frequency ratio below 5:1 were removed. CDR3 nucleotide sequences shared between donor and recipient were removed because the origin of such sequences could not be assigned. Alloreactive clones required at least 2-fold expansion over unstimulated cells and minimum CFSE-low frequency of 0.002% (template counts) or 0.001% (read counts). Mappable clones were those detected in sequenced pre-transplant spleen, lymph node, or MLR CFSE-low populations of the donor or recipient. The cumulative frequency of alloreactive clones was calculated as a percentage of all sequences, weighted by copy number. TCRdb mirrors the immuneACCESS table, restricted to in-frame sequences. Some clones are absent from its copies; in checked studies, under half trace to an unresolved V gene, and the reason for the others is unknown. D and trimming come from the DNA, and the V and J calls and clone size come from that table. This sample has fewer than 90,000 clones in its table, and 94% of those were observed once. Clones ranked in the top ten supply about 0.2% of the sample.

Recombination linked TRBV18 to TRBJ1-6, with 7 bases in between that match TRBD1. The material was unstimulated CD4+ T cells sorted from spleen or lymph node cells, obtained before transplant. This receptor was obtained from a human donor who was the organ donor for an intestinal transplant. CDR3 reads: CASSPRTEGGFNSPLHF. Read as DNA, the sequence is TGTGCCAGCTCACCGCGGACTGAAGGGGGCTTTAATTCACCCCTCCACTTT.